Below are 30 T cell receptor beta chains sequenced from a single sample in a study of blood T cell repertoires in COVID-19. Profiled with immunoSEQ multiplex PCR; TCRdb holds only in-frame clones, not every one. The sample carries 180,000 or so clones, about 86% recorded once. Sequenced input: PBMCs or T cells enriched from blood (not recorded which). These receptors were obtained from a woman in her fifties or sixties in a cohort exposed to, infected with or recovered from COVID-19 (not recorded which).

The sample holds one count of this clone. The chain is built from TRBV5-1 and TRBJ1-2, with TRBD1 matching 7 bases. CDR1 SGHRS and CDR2 YFSETQ come from the germline V gene. Losses at the gene ends were 4 bases for V and 8 bases for J; bases not matched to a gene: 11. The CDR3 covers 14 residues. In DNA form, the CDR3 reads TGCGCCAGCAGCCAGACCGACAGGGACGTCGGCTACACCTTC. This codes for CASSQTDRDVGYTF.

The V call is TRBV9, the J call TRBJ1-4; D might be TRBD1 (6 bases). V was trimmed by 4 bases and J by 7 bases, leaving 20 bases between them. This CDR3 has 16 amino acids. Germline lookup yields CDR1 SGDLS and CDR2 YYNGEE. The CDR3 DNA is TGTGCCAGCAGCCCCGGGGACATCCCGTGGGGTGAAAAACTGTTTTTT. Translated, it gives CASSPGDIPWGEKLFF. Full variable domain (missing parts from reference TRBV9 and TRBJ1-4): DSGVTQTPKHLITATGQRVTLRCSPRSGDLSVYWYQQSLDQGLQFLIQYYNGEERAKGNILERFSAQQFPDLHSELNLSSLELGDSALYFCASSPGDIPWGEKLFFGSGTQLSVL.

This sequence joins TRBV29-1 and TRBJ2-1; D is possibly TRBD1 (8 bases). This CDR3 contains 17 residues. V was cut by 4 bases and J by 2 bases, with 21 bases left in between. Germline V gives CDR1 SQVTM, CDR2 ANQGSEA. The DNA of the CDR3 is TGCAGCGTTGTGGGCGATTTACAGGGGGGGACCTACAATGAGCAGTTCTTC. Its protein is CSVVGDLQGGTYNEQFF.

In this sample, this clone turned up a few times. The chain carries TRBV4-2 and TRBJ2-5; perhaps TRBD1 as D (5 bases). The germline gives CDR1 LGHNA, CDR2 YNFKEQ. Trimming cost V 0 bases and J 5 bases, with 7 bases left between them. This CDR3 has 13 amino acids. CDR3 nucleotides: TGTGCCAGCAGCCAAGATGGGGCGGAGACCCAGTACTTC. This sequence encodes CASSQDGAETQYF.

This clone turned up a few times. The V call is TRBV4-2, the J call TRBJ2-1; 7 bases agree with TRBD1. CDR1 is LGHNA and CDR2 is YNFKEQ in the germline V gene. The J segment lost 10 bases and the V segment lost 1 base, leaving 13 bases of the junction unmatched. The CDR3 is 16 amino acids. The CDR3 is CASSQAAGHRGGEQFF. DNA of the CDR3: TGTGCCAGCAGCCAAGCGGCAGGACACAGGGGTGGGGAGCAGTTCTTC.

The J gene is TRBJ2-3, the V gene TRBV2; D remains ambiguous. The CDR3 has 14 residues. V shed 8 bases and J shed 2 bases, with 14 bases lying between them. The germline gives CDR1 SNHLY, CDR2 FYNNEI. CDR3 sequence: CASLSSGYTDTQYF. For the CDR3, the DNA is TGTGCCAGCCTAAGTTCCGGTTACACAGATACGCAGTATTTT.

The chain combines TRBV28 with TRBJ1-3, with D possibly being TRBD1 (6 bases). Germline V gene lookup returns CDR1 MDHEN and CDR2 SYDVKM. With 0 bases removed from V and 0 bases from J, the gap between germline ends came to 12 bases. This CDR3 is 17 amino acids long. CDR3 amino acids: CASSLWGQGYSGNTIYF. The CDR3 region has the DNA TGTGCCAGCAGTTTATGGGGACAAGGGTACTCTGGAAACACCATATATTTT.

The chain joins TRBV28 to TRBJ2-5, with a tentative D call TRBD2 (7 bases). V was clipped by 6 bases and J by 5 bases, with 22 bases between them. Germline CDR1 is MDHEN and CDR2 is SYDVKM. The CDR3 is 16 residues long. The CDR3 DNA reads as TGTGCCAGCAGCCCTTCGGGGAGGGGGAACCGGGAGACCCAGTACTTC. This encodes CASSPSGRGNRETQYF.

This clone appeared once. CDR3 protein: CASKTWTGVVNQPQHF. CDR3 sequence (DNA): TGTGCCAGCAAAACTTGGACAGGGGTGGTCAATCAGCCCCAGCATTTT. This sequence joins TRBV28 and TRBJ1-5, with 9 bases that match TRBD1. This CDR3 region has 16 residues. V was clipped by 7 bases and J by 3 bases; unmatched bases: 10. From germline, CDR1 is MDHEN and CDR2 SYDVKM. Using reference TRBV28 and TRBJ1-5 for the parts outside the CDR3, the full variable domain is DVKVTQSSRYLVKRTGEKVFLECVQDMDHENMFWYRQDPGLGLRLIYFSYDVKMKEKGDIPEGYSVSREKKERFSLILESASTNQTSMYLCASKTWTGVVNQPQHFGDGTRLSIL.

This chain uses TRBV19 with TRBJ1-2; 9 bases fit TRBD1. CDR1 LNHDA and CDR2 SQIVND come from the germline V gene (reference sequence). The CDR3 has 15 residues. V was pared by 4 bases and J by 4 bases, with 7 bases of the junction left unmatched. CDR3 sequence: CASSNRGRTGYGYTF. The CDR3 DNA follows: TGTGCCAGTAGTAACAGGGGGCGTACCGGCTATGGCTACACCTTC. Based on the CDR3 plus reference TRBV19 and TRBJ1-2, the full variable domain is DGGITQSPKYLFRKEGQNVTLSCEQNLNHDAMYWYRQDPGQGLRLIYYSQIVNDFQKGDIAEGYSVSREKKESFPLTVTSAQKNPTAFYLCASSNRGRTGYGYTFGSGTRLTVV.

The rearrangement links TRBV19 to TRBJ2-3; the D gene is possibly TRBD2 (6 bases). This CDR3 has 15 residues. Germline CDR1 is LNHDA and CDR2 is SQIVND (reference sequence). Between the trimmed V and J ends, which lost 6 bases and 6 bases, there was a span of 19 bases. The CDR3 region has the DNA TGTGCCAGTAGATCGGAGCGGGCGGCCGGGGATACGCAGTATTTT. Amino acids: CASRSERAAGDTQYF.

The CDR3 reads CASTSVGGTNTGELFF. The CDR3 bases are TGTGCCAGTACCTCGGTGGGCGGGACGAACACCGGGGAGCTGTTTTTT. The chain recombines TRBV19 with TRBJ2-2; D might be TRBD2 (6 bases). Between the trimmed V and J ends, which lost 7 bases and 0 bases, there was a span of 15 bases. Germline-derived CDR1 and CDR2 are LNHDA and SQIVND (reference sequence). The CDR3 has 16 residues.

The chain recombines TRBV5-5 with TRBJ1-2, with TRBD1 matching 7 bases. The CDR3 contains 16 residues. Per the germline V gene, CDR1 is SGHKS and CDR2 is YYEKEE (reference sequence). The V and J ends lost 4 bases and 2 bases, in that order; junction bases with no gene match: 11. The CDR3 sequence: CASSPPRQGGNYGYTF. As DNA, the CDR3 is TGTGCCAGCAGCCCGCCGAGACAGGGAGGAAACTATGGCTACACCTTC.

The V and J genes are TRBV28 and TRBJ1-2; TRBD1 matches 8 bases. CDR3 length: 17 residues. Germline assignment: CDR1 MDHEN and CDR2 SYDVKM. With 6 bases clipped from V and 5 bases from J, the junction kept 17 bases outside the gene matches. The CDR3 loop reads CASRVTGTGAAHYGYTF. In nucleotides, the CDR3 is TGTGCCAGCAGAGTAACCGGGACAGGCGCTGCGCATTATGGCTACACCTTC.

This chain joins TRBV7-8 and TRBJ1-3; TRBD1 might be the D (5 bases). With 3 bases removed from V and 2 bases from J, the gap between germline ends came to 11 bases. The CDR3 consists of 15 residues. Germline assignment: CDR1 SGHVS and CDR2 FQNEAQ. CDR3: CASSFGGRPGNTIYF. CDR3 DNA sequence: TGTGCCAGCAGCTTCGGGGGACGGCCTGGAAACACCATATATTTT. Combining the CDR3 with reference TRBV7-8 and TRBJ1-3 gives the whole variable domain GAGVSQSPRYKVAKRGQDVALRCDPISGHVSLFWYQQALGQGPEFLTYFQNEAQLDKSGLPSDRFFAERPEGSVSTLKIQRTQQEDSAVYLCASSFGGRPGNTIYFGEGSWLTVV.

The chain couples TRBV14 to TRBJ2-1; TRBD1 matches 10 bases. Germline V gene sequence: CDR1 SGHDN, CDR2 FVKESK. The CDR3 extends over 17 amino acids. The trim removed 1 base at V and 7 bases at J, leaving 10 bases unmatched. The CDR3 region is CASSQGHRDRGGNEQFF. CDR3 DNA: TGTGCCAGCAGCCAAGGTCATAGGGACAGGGGAGGAAATGAGCAGTTCTTC.

V and J are TRBV24-1 and TRBJ1-5; 7 bases line up with TRBD1. V shed 5 bases, J shed 5 bases, and the junction held 5 bases outside the gene matches. The CDR3 spans 14 residues. Germline V gene lookup returns CDR1 KGHDR and CDR2 SFDVKD. CDR3 sequence: CATSADGQDQPQHF. The CDR3 nucleotides are TGTGCCACCAGTGCGGACGGACAGGATCAGCCCCAGCATTTT.

The chain couples TRBV6-2 or TRBV6-3 to TRBJ1-2; a possible D gene is TRBD1 (6 bases). Trimming took 5 bases from V and 4 from J, leaving 20 bases between them. CDR3 length: 16 amino acids. CDR1 MNHEY and CDR2 SVGEGT come from the germline V gene. As DNA, the CDR3 is TGTGCCAGCAGTCAATCCCCGGGGGGCTACAGCTATGGCTACACCTTC. It yields the protein CASSQSPGGYSYGYTF.

This clone was counted a few times. The chain combines TRBV6-2 or TRBV6-3 with TRBJ1-2, with 8 bases aligning to TRBD1. CDR3 length: 18 residues. Germline V gene sequence: CDR1 MNHEY, CDR2 SVGEGT. V was clipped by 5 bases and J by 2 bases; unmatched bases: 16. This CDR3 reads CASSVAGGAYDRNYGYTF. The CDR3 region has the DNA TGTGCCAGCAGTGTGGCAGGGGGCGCTTATGACCGAAACTATGGCTACACCTTC.

The rearrangement uses TRBV7-8 and TRBJ1-3; D unresolved. This CDR3 has 16 amino acids. The germline V gene encodes CDR1 SGHVS and CDR2 FQNEAQ. The V gene lost 2 bases and the J gene lost 0 bases, with 11 bases spanning the gap. The CDR3: CASSLISPRSGNTIYF. The CDR3 DNA sequence: TGTGCCAGCAGCTTAATAAGCCCGCGCTCTGGAAACACCATATATTTT.

V and J are TRBV27 and TRBJ1-3; 7 bases map to TRBD1. Unmatched junction bases numbered 6, after V lost 4 bases and J lost 0 bases. This CDR3 spans 16 amino acids. Germline assignment: CDR1 MNHEY and CDR2 SMNVEV (reference sequence). CDR3 sequence (DNA): TGTGCCAGCAGTTCGACAGGGCCCTACTCTGGAAACACCATATATTTT. Encoded protein: CASSSTGPYSGNTIYF.

The V gene is TRBV11-3, the J gene TRBJ2-1, with 8 bases fitting TRBD2. Germline lookup yields CDR1 SGHNT and CDR2 YENEEA. The CDR3 is 15 residues long. V lost 5 bases and J lost 0; bases outside the gene matches: 3. The CDR3 loop is CASSPSGSSYNEQFF. CDR3 sequence (DNA): TGTGCCAGCAGCCCCAGCGGGAGCTCCTACAATGAGCAGTTCTTC.

The CDR3 DNA follows: TGTGCCAGCAGTTACGGGCAGTACTATGGCTACACCTTC. Protein sequence: CASSYGQYYGYTF. The chain has TRBV6-5 and TRBJ1-2; D gene uncertain. Trimming stripped 2 bases from V and 3 bases from J, with 7 bases between. Germline lookup yields CDR1 MNHEY and CDR2 SVGAGI. The CDR3 covers 13 residues.

The chain links TRBV27 to TRBJ1-5; 9 bases match TRBD1. This CDR3 region has 17 residues. Germline V lookup: CDR1 MNHEY, CDR2 SMNVEV (reference sequence). V lost 4 bases, J lost 3 bases, and 10 bases stayed unmatched. The CDR3 DNA reads TGTGCCAGCAGTTCTGAGCAACAGGGGGCCCCCAATCAGCCCCAGCATTTT. Amino acid sequence: CASSSEQQGAPNQPQHF.

This chain links TRBV29-1 with TRBJ1-4, with 9 bases matching TRBD1. Trimming cost V 6 bases and J 6 bases; bases outside gene matches: 5. The germline V gene has CDR1 SQVTM and CDR2 ANQGSEA. This CDR3 contains 13 residues. CDR3 nucleotides: TGCAGCGTCGCCGGGACAGGGTATGAAAAACTGTTTTTT. It encodes CSVAGTGYEKLFF.

The J gene is TRBJ2-7, the V gene TRBV7-2; the D gene is possibly TRBD1 (6 bases). The germline CDR1 and CDR2 sequences are SGHTA and FQGNSA. The V end lost 2 bases, the J end lost 3 bases, and 8 bases lay between the germline ends. This CDR3 contains 13 residues. Written as DNA, the CDR3 is TGTGCCAGCAGCTTAAGGGGGTTCTACGAGCAGTACTTC. Protein: CASSLRGFYEQYF.

The chain joins TRBV7-3 to TRBJ2-7, with a possible D match to TRBD1 (6 bases). The germline V and J ends were trimmed by 3 bases and 1 base, with 13 bases remaining between them. Germline V gives CDR1 SGHTA, CDR2 FQGTGA. There are 15 residues in the CDR3. The CDR3 nucleotides read TGTGCCAGCAGCTTCCTCGGGACACCTTCCTACGAGCAGTACTTC. Its protein is CASSFLGTPSYEQYF.

This chain connects TRBV27 to TRBJ1-1, with 12 nucleotides matching TRBD1. Germline V gene lookup returns CDR1 MNHEY and CDR2 SMNVEV (reference sequence). V was clipped by 1 base and J by 0 bases; unmatched bases: 6. There are 18 residues in the CDR3. CDR3 protein: CASSLFGTGGPMNTEAFF. CDR3 nucleotide sequence: TGTGCCAGCAGTTTATTTGGGACAGGGGGCCCAATGAACACTGAAGCTTTCTTT.

The chain couples TRBV7-3 to TRBJ2-3; 7 nucleotides agree with TRBD2. Trimming took 4 bases from V and 6 from J; bases not matched to a gene: 16. The CDR3 totals 17 residues. The germline gives CDR1 SGHTA, CDR2 FQGTGA. The DNA for the CDR3 is TGTGCCAGCAGCTCTTTAGGGCTAGCGGAGCTAGGGGATACGCAGTATTTT. Residues: CASSSLGLAELGDTQYF.

The V and J genes are TRBV29-1 and TRBJ1-5; 8 nucleotides match TRBD1. This CDR3 has 13 amino acids. The germline CDR1 and CDR2 sequences are SQVTM and ANQGSEA. Trimming cost V 4 bases and J 6 bases; bases outside gene matches: 5. DNA of the CDR3: TGCAGCGTTGGGGCAGGGGGCGGTCAGCCCCAGCATTTT. Its translation: CSVGAGGGQPQHF.